The clone carrying this T cell receptor (beta chain) was seen only a few times. The CDR3 extends over 15 amino acids. The V end was cut by 3 bases, the J end by 7 bases, with 18 bases between. From germline, CDR1 is MNHEY and CDR2 SMNVEV (reference sequence). The record originates from a study of T-cell memory formation after mild COVID-19. Each CDR3 protein gets one entry after TCRdb re-called the 5' RACE reads with MiXCR. Of hundreds of thousands of distinct CDR3 sequences in the sample, approximately 20% were seen once. The J gene is TRBJ1-2, the V gene TRBV27; no clear D. The sample taken for sequencing was PBMCs or a T cell subset sorted from them (not recorded which). The receptor's source is a young man who had mild COVID-19 (a few samples of this study predate the infection). Cell type and time point are not known. The CDR3 spells CASSFRREETRGYTF. The CDR3 nucleotides read TGTGCCAGCAGTTTCAGACGGGAGGAGACTCGTGGCTACACCTTC.